This TCR beta chain comes out of a study of cytomegalovirus exposure and HLA in healthy donors. Whole-study findings and limits: The study put 150 or so TCR beta chains on its list as cytomegalovirus-associated. Later genetic work tied a missense DCLRE1C variant to beta-chain V and J trimming. TCR beta V segments were, for the most part, productive about 87% or about 30% of the time in an earlier analysis. Indistinguishability led to the exclusion of some V segments, TRBV6-2 and TRBV6-3 included.

Comment on this clone: Its antigen is undetermined.

The primer mix had 60 Vbeta and 13 Jbeta primers. Clones were sequenced by immunoSEQ multiplex PCR, and TCRdb holds only the in-frame ones, with some missing. The data show some 120,000 clones, 75% to 85% seen once. Germline V lookup: CDR1 ENHRY, CDR2 SYGVKD. V lost 4 bases, J lost 0 bases, and 9 bases stayed unmatched. The CDR3 sequence is 16 residues long. The source material was PBMCs. This TCR derives from a man aged 25 to 45 in good health and CMV-seronegative. V usage is TRBV10-3 and J usage is TRBJ2-7; TRBD1 agrees at 7 bases. This CDR3 is CAISGVGQTVSYEQYF. Here the CDR3 DNA reads TGTGCCATCAGTGGAGTGGGACAGACAGTCTCCTACGAGCAGTACTTC.